Sequencing of this T cell receptor beta chain was carried out in a study of cytomegalovirus exposure and HLA in healthy donors. In regard to this clone: Its antigen is currently unknown.

After removal of 6 bases from V and 4 bases from J, the junction contained 2 bases not matched to a gene. CDR3 length: 11 residues. The germline V gene encodes CDR1 DFQATT and CDR2 SNEGSKA (reference sequence). Healthy donors of bone marrow made up the group. The PCR had 60 Vbeta and 13 Jbeta primers. Repertoires were generated with immunoSEQ multiplex PCR, while TCRdb's copy carries only in-frame clones and drops some. The table counts more than 100,000 clones; roughly 3.5% lies in the top ten. Notes on the study in general: The CMV antigen specificity of three CMV-associated chains was confirmed through in vitro analysis. Presence/absence analyses took donor sequencing depth as roughly uniform. Later, TCR association rates were found to vary by HLA locus, highest for DRB1 and lowest for HLA-C.

The origin of this receptor is a man aged 18 to 35 in good health and CMV-seronegative. Material for sequencing was PBMCs. The chain is built from TRBV20-1 and TRBJ1-2; 7 bases are shared with TRBD1. Written as DNA, the CDR3 is TGCAGTGCAGGGGGCCCCTATGGCTACACCTTC. Residues: CSAGGPYGYTF.